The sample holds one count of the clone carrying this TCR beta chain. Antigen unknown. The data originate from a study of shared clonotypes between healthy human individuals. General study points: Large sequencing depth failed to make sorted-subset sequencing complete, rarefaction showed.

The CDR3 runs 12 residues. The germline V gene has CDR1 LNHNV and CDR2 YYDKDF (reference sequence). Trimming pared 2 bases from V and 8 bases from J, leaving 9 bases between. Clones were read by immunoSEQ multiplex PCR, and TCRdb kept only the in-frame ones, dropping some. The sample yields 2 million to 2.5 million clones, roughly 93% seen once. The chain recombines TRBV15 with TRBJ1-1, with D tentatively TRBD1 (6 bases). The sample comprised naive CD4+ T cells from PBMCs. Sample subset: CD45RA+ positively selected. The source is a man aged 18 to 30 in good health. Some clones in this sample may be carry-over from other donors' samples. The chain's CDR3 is CATSRYRGEAFF. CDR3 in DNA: TGTGCCACCAGCAGATATAGGGGGGAAGCTTTCTTT. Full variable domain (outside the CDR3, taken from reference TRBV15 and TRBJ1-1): DAMVIQNPRYQVTQFGKPVTLSCSQTLNHNVMYWYQQKSSQAPKLLFHYYDKDFNNEADTPDNFQSRRPNTSFCFLDIRSPGLGDTAMYLCATSRYRGEAFFGQGTRLTVV.